The rows below give T cell receptor beta chains drawn from one sample of a study of shared clonotypes between healthy human individuals. This table comes from immunoSEQ multiplex PCR, and its TCRdb copy is limited to in-frame clones, with some not included. Among 2 million or so clones listed, roughly 96% were seen once. What was sequenced was naive CD4+ T cells sorted from blood. These receptors were taken from a man younger than 30 in good health. The CDR3 runs from the conserved cysteine through the conserved F or W. A D gene is named only where the DNA matches it firmly. Clone sizes are given selectively: once, few, many, or a class where the clone is expanded.

cdr3_nt cdr3_aa clone_size d_call j_call v_call
TGTGCCAGTAGTACTACAGGGAAGAGGGCCAAAAACATTCAGTACTTC CASSTTGKRAKNIQYF NA NA TRBJ2-4 TRBV19
TGCAGCGTCGGGACTAGCGGGGGGAGCACAGATACGCAGTATTTT CSVGTSGGSTDTQYF NA TRBD2 TRBJ2-3 TRBV29-1
TGTGCCAGCAGCCTACGAAGTACCGACAGGGGAAACACTGAAGCTTTCTTT CASSLRSTDRGNTEAFF NA TRBD1 TRBJ1-1 TRBV7-2
TGTGCCAGCAGCCCCTCAGCTACTAGCGGGAGGGCGGGCCAGTACTTC CASSPSATSGRAGQYF NA TRBD2 TRBJ2-5 TRBV7-2
TGCGCCAGCAGCCAAGATCATTATGGCGTCACTGAAGCTTTCTTT CASSQDHYGVTEAFF NA NA TRBJ1-1 TRBV4-3
TGTGCCTGGAATACAGGGAGTCAGCCCCAGCATTTT CAWNTGSQPQHF NA NA TRBJ1-5 TRBV30
TGCGCCAGCAGCTTAGTACCGGGACTAGGTGATTTCGAGCAGTACTTC CASSLVPGLGDFEQYF NA TRBD2 TRBJ2-7 TRBV5-1
TGCAGTCACACGCAGGGGATCACCCAAGAGACCCAGTACTTC CSHTQGITQETQYF NA NA TRBJ2-5 TRBV29-1
TGTGCCAGTACCGCGGACAGGGCCACCTACGAGCAGTACTTC CASTADRATYEQYF NA TRBD1 TRBJ2-7 TRBV19
TGTGCCAGCATCCGAGGGACAGGGGGTGGAAACACCATATATTTT CASIRGTGGGNTIYF NA TRBD1 TRBJ1-3 TRBV7-9
TGTGCCAGCAGCCCGGTAACAGGGCGCACCGGGGAGCTGTTTTTT CASSPVTGRTGELFF NA NA TRBJ2-2 TRBV9
TGTGCCAGCAGTACCCAGGGCGCCGCTAACTATGGCTACACCTTC CASSTQGAANYGYTF NA NA TRBJ1-2 TRBV2
TGTGCCAGCAGCTTTAAGGCCCCGAGGACAGATACGCAGTATTTT CASSFKAPRTDTQYF NA NA TRBJ2-3 TRBV5-4
TGTGCCTGGAGGGGTCTCGGGGCAGGTCCTAATGAAAAACTGTTTTTT CAWRGLGAGPNEKLFF NA NA TRBJ1-4 TRBV30
TGTGCCAGCTCCCCTCGGGACAGGACGAACAATAATTCACCCCTCCACTTT CASSPRDRTNNNSPLHF NA TRBD1 TRBJ1-6 TRBV18
TGTGCCAGCAGTGATAGCAGAGGCCAAGAGACCCAGTACTTC CASSDSRGQETQYF once NA TRBJ2-5 TRBV25-1
TGTGCCAGCCGAGGGCATAGCTCCTACGAGCAGTACTTC CASRGHSSYEQYF NA NA TRBJ2-7 TRBV6-5
TGTGCCACCAGCGTACAAGGGGGCTATGGCTACACCTTC CATSVQGGYGYTF NA NA TRBJ1-2 TRBV15
TGCGCCAGCAGTGAGACAGCAATGAACACTGAAGCTTTCTTT CASSETAMNTEAFF NA NA TRBJ1-1 TRBV10-1
TGTGCCAGCAGGTCAAGCGGGAGGGCCGAAAATGAGCAGTTCTTC CASRSSGRAENEQFF once TRBD2 TRBJ2-1 TRBV7-9
TGTGCCAGCAGCAGGCGGGCCAAAACTAGCACAGATACGCAGTATTTT CASSRRAKTSTDTQYF NA NA TRBJ2-3 TRBV28
TGTGCCAGCAGTGATTGGGGGACAGGCAACTATGGCTACACCTTC CASSDWGTGNYGYTF NA TRBD1 TRBJ1-2 TRBV6-4
TGTGCCAGCAGCTTCGGACGCCGGGTTGAGCAGTACTTC CASSFGRRVEQYF NA NA TRBJ2-7 TRBV5-8
TGTGCCAGCAGCTTAGAACCCTCTGGAAACACCATATATTTT CASSLEPSGNTIYF NA NA TRBJ1-3 TRBV7-2
TGTGCCTGGAGTGTACTCCGGACTAGCGGGAGAGGGGTTGAGCAGTTCTTC CAWSVLRTSGRGVEQFF NA TRBD2 TRBJ2-1 TRBV30
TGTGCCAGCAGCAGACAGCCGGGCAATTCACCCCTCCACTTT CASSRQPGNSPLHF NA NA TRBJ1-6 TRBV5-8
TGTGCCAGCAGCCGCCAGGGGATCGACACCGGGGAGCTGTTTTTT CASSRQGIDTGELFF once NA TRBJ2-2 TRBV6-6
TGCACCAGCAGCCATCCCGGGACCATACTTTACAATGAGCAGTTCTTC CTSSHPGTILYNEQFF NA NA TRBJ2-1 TRBV1
TGTGCCAGCTCACCACAGGGGGCGAACTATGGCTACACCTTC CASSPQGANYGYTF NA TRBD1 TRBJ1-2 TRBV18
TGTGCCAGCAGCTTAACAGGGATTGGAGCTTTCTTT CASSLTGIGAFF NA NA TRBJ1-1 TRBV11-3
TGCGCCAGCAGCTTGGAGGGTAACTACAATGAGCAGTTCTTC CASSLEGNYNEQFF NA NA TRBJ2-1 TRBV5-1
TGTGCCAGCAGTTTATGGGGCAGAATGAACACTGAAGCTTTCTTT CASSLWGRMNTEAFF NA NA TRBJ1-1 TRBV28
TGTGCCAGCAGCTTGGCGTTCCGAGGGTACAATCAGCCCCAGCATTTT CASSLAFRGYNQPQHF NA NA TRBJ1-5 TRBV5-8